A single sample gave rise to the 10 T cell receptor beta chains below, sequenced in a study of T cell responses to AZD1222 COVID-19 vaccine. Using immunoSEQ multiplex PCR, the repertoire was profiled, and TCRdb retains in-frame clones only, with some absent. The data hold about 89,000 clones, with around 84% observed a single time. The input for sequencing was peripheral blood, taken 28 days after the second AZD1222 dose. The receptors derive from an adult who received the AZD1222 COVID-19 vaccine.

The rearrangement joins TRBV5-4 to TRBJ1-3; the match to TRBD1 covers 8 bases. CDR3 length: 14 amino acids. CDR1 SGHNT and CDR2 YYREEE come from the germline V gene (reference sequence). J was trimmed by 8 bases and V by 1 base; bases with no gene match: 5. The CDR3 region is CASSLFQGAHTIYF. The CDR3 DNA reads as TGTGCCAGCAGCTTGTTCCAGGGGGCTCACACCATATATTTT. The complete variable domain, with remaining parts taken from reference TRBV5-4 and TRBJ1-3, reads ETGVTQSPTHLIKTRGQQVTLRCSSQSGHNTVSWYQQALGQGPQFIFQYYREEENGRGNFPPRFSGLQFPNYSSELNVNALELDDSALYLCASSLFQGAHTIYFGEGSWLTVV.

The chain recombines TRBV19 with TRBJ1-1, with 12 bases lining up with TRBD1. Germline trimming cut 4 bases from V and 5 bases from J; bases unmatched to any gene: 2. This CDR3 comprises 14 residues. From germline, CDR1 is LNHDA and CDR2 SQIVND (reference sequence). The DNA of the CDR3 is TGTGCCAGTAGTACGGGACAGGGGGCAACTGAAGCTTTCTTT. Its protein is CASSTGQGATEAFF.

In DNA, the CDR3 is TGCGCCAGCAGCTTGGCCCCGGTCCAAGAGACCCAGTACTTC. Translation gives CASSLAPVQETQYF. V gene TRBV5-1 combines with J gene TRBJ2-5; D gene uncertain. Germline V gives CDR1 SGHRS, CDR2 YFSETQ. V lost 0 bases and J lost 1, with 7 bases in between. The CDR3 covers 14 residues.

In DNA, the CDR3 is TGTGCCAGCAGTTACGGGGGTCGGAGCTCCTACAATGAGCAGTTCTTC. This encodes CASSYGGRSSYNEQFF. The V gene is TRBV19, the J gene TRBJ2-1, with a weak D call TRBD2 (6 bases). Germline V lookup: CDR1 LNHDA, CDR2 SQIVND (reference sequence). Trimming pared 9 bases from V and 0 bases from J, leaving 18 bases between. The CDR3 is 16 amino acids.

The J gene is TRBJ2-5, the V gene TRBV27, with no clear D. Germline CDR1 MNHEY, CDR2 SMNVEV (reference sequence). The CDR3 sequence is 14 residues long. Trimming shortened V by 5 bases and J by 5 bases, and 15 bases separated the two germline ends. The CDR3 DNA is TGTGCCAGCAGTCCGCCCGGGCCCGGGGAGACCCAGTACTTC. This encodes CASSPPGPGETQYF.

The J gene is TRBJ2-3, the V gene TRBV11-2, with 11 bases matching TRBD2. V dropped 6 bases and J dropped 9; count of bases not matched to a gene: 5. Looked up from germline, CDR1 is SGHAT and CDR2 is FQNNGV. The CDR3 runs to 13 residues. In nucleotides, the CDR3 is TGTGCCAGCAGTAGCGGGGGGGCAAAGACGCAGTATTTT. This translates into CASSSGGAKTQYF.

The gene calls are TRBV13 and TRBJ1-5; the D is unclear. Trimming took off 4 bases at V and 2 bases at J, with 15 bases between the two ends. The CDR3 is 16 residues long. CDR1 is PRHDT and CDR2 is FYEKMQ in the germline V gene (reference sequence). The CDR3 region has the DNA TGTGCCAGCAGCTCCATTTACCTCAAGGGCAATCAGCCCCAGCATTTT. It translates to CASSSIYLKGNQPQHF.

This rearrangement joins TRBV6-5 to TRBJ2-3, with D maybe TRBD2 (5 bases). CDR1 is MNHEY and CDR2 is SVGAGI in the germline V gene. The CDR3 extends over 14 amino acids. Trimming cost V 5 bases and J 0 bases, with 9 bases left between them. The CDR3 spells CASSPSISTDTQYF. Written as DNA, the CDR3 is TGTGCCAGCAGTCCTAGCATCAGCACAGATACGCAGTATTTT.

The chain employs TRBV27 and TRBJ1-1; 7 bases are a match to TRBD1. Germline assignment: CDR1 MNHEY and CDR2 SMNVEV (reference sequence). Unmatched junction bases numbered 7, after V lost 2 bases and J lost 4 bases. The CDR3 is 15 amino acids. The DNA of the CDR3 is TGTGCCAGCAGTTTAGGATACAGGGGTATCACTGAAGCTTTCTTT. Protein sequence: CASSLGYRGITEAFF.

This chain connects TRBV7-9 to TRBJ2-2; D is perhaps TRBD1 (6 bases). Germline V gene data show CDR1 as SEHNR and CDR2 as FQNEAQ (reference sequence). The germline V and J ends were trimmed by 5 bases and 4 bases, with 17 bases remaining between them. The CDR3 is made up of 16 amino acids. The DNA of the CDR3 is TGTGCCAGCAGCCCCCGGCGGACAGAGGCCACCGGGGAGCTGTTTTTT. It specifies CASSPRRTEATGELFF.